Sequencing of this T cell receptor (beta chain) was carried out in a study of blood T cells in healthy people across ages (dated by TCRdb to the mid-2010s). Notes on the research overall: In model experiments, template switching captured roughly one uniquely barcoded TCR beta cDNA molecule for every two T cells. To avoid experimental bias, donors of different ages were distributed randomly across sequencing lanes. The donors were divided into four age groups: young (average approximately 16 years), middle-aged (about 40), aged (about 61) and long-lived (82). Using the same blood draw, the study looked at two additional independent replicas of 1 million unique cDNA reads for two donors, one aged 18 to 29 and the other aged 80 or older. The study measured age-related changes in TCR beta repertoire diversity using deep sequencing normalized with unique cDNA molecular identifiers. The study at large found these results: Conclusive comparison of naive and antigen-experienced compartments was prevented by the profiling of bulk unsorted PBMCs. Compared with the aged group, the long-lived group had more naive CD4+ T cells, fewer expanded clones and increased TCR diversity, a pattern suggesting age selection. As age increased, observed TCR beta diversity per million T cells dropped in a roughly linear way, and a significant reduction was already evident by age 40. Donor CMV infection status was unknown, potentially confounding age-related changes in expanded clonotypes. Estimates of total diversity from one million sequenced T cells were regarded as lower bounds and underestimates. The percentage of naive T cells measured by flow cytometry correlated strongly with observed TCR beta diversity.

Library generation was performed with 5' RACE. The reads were generated on an Illumina HiSeq 2500. A second PCR of 7 to 11 cycles was performed with a sample-barcoded 5' primer and a J-beta primer mix. A template-switch 5' adaptor carrying 12 random nucleotides introduced a unique molecular identifier onto each TCR beta cDNA molecule. Each sample yielded at least 2.5 million CDR3-containing paired-end reads. First-strand cDNA synthesis was performed from all RNA using the Mint cDNA synthesis kit, with priming by a TRBC-specific oligonucleotide. Following uracil-DNA glycosylase treatment, all cDNA underwent a first 18-cycle PCR with the universal primers M1SS and BC2_uni_R. For the original study's pipeline: Each sample was normalized by randomly selecting 1 million high-quality reads, each carrying a distinct molecular identifier. Reads sharing molecular identifiers were discarded rather than binned into consensus sequences. CDR3 identification, clonotype clustering and error correction used MiTCR with a Q25 quality threshold and the strictest error-elimination algorithm. A nonparametric unseen species model using Euler transformation provided a lower-bound estimate of total TCR beta diversity. TCRdb took the public reads, trimmed them with fastp at Q25, ran MiXCR for clone calling and kept in-frame beta chains. Rows with one shared CDR3 protein collapse into an entry with the most common genes and DNA. These V and J calls originate from TCRdb's pipeline instead of the authors' own analysis. The sample records fewer than 1,000,000 distinct CDR3 sequences, around 42% of which are singletons. The ten largest clones represent about 21% of the sample.

Donors were 39 systemically healthy Caucasian individuals from Russia aged roughly 6 to 100 years. Each donor gave 8 to 10 milliliters of peripheral blood, drawn into EDTA-treated Vacutainer tubes. PBMCs were isolated by Ficoll-Paque density-gradient centrifugation, with at least 7 million obtained per sample. Total RNA, at least 6 micrograms per sample, was extracted from PBMCs with Trizol reagent. Naive CD45RAhigh/CD27high T cell percentages were measured by flow cytometry on a PBMC aliquot from every donor. Points on this clonotype: It lacks a known antigen. Nothing much larger sits one base from this clone, and base qualities are not available.

From the germline V gene, CDR1 is MNHEY and CDR2 is SVGEGT. A distance of 10 bases separates the germline ends of V and J, which lose 0 bases and 4 bases respectively. CDR3 length: 15 amino acids, cysteine to phenylalanine. Just the 45-base CDR3 DNA is kept, in frame starting at base 1. This clonotype was sampled from a man aged 55 to 70 in good health. The chain couples TRBV6-2 or TRBV6-3 to TRBJ1-5; no D gene can be assigned with confidence. The sample consisted of blood. The CDR3 region: CASSYSGRPNQPQHF. The sequence in DNA is TGTGCCAGCAGTTACTCTGGAAGACCGAATCAGCCCCAGCATTTT.